In its sample, the clone carrying this T cell receptor (beta chain) was seen many times. The CDR3 runs to 13 residues. V dropped 3 bases and J dropped 4 bases, with 9 bases sitting between them. Amplification targeted the TCR beta CDR3 regions, with RNA transcripts as the source material. After a first-round RT-PCR with HTBI primers, a second-round multiplex PCR was run. TCRdb recomputed calls from the multiplex PCR reads with MiXCR, one row per CDR3 protein. The sample carries 600,000 to 950,000 distinct CDR3 sequences, roughly 41% recorded once. The data originate from a study of Graves' ophthalmopathy and Graves' hyperthyroidism. Ophthalmopathy in the donors was of moderate-to-severe activity, with CAS ≥3, NOSPECS ≥4 and duration under 3 months. Enrollment excluded any patients with other autoimmune diseases, uncontrolled infections, pregnancy or lactation.

The V and J genes are TRBV12-3 or TRBV12-4 and TRBJ1-1; D is ambiguous. The source of this sequence is an adult man with Graves' ophthalmopathy. The sample comprised peripheral blood. In DNA, the CDR3 is TGTGCCAGCAGTTTGGTCGGCAGCACTGAAGCTTTCTTT. This sequence encodes CASSLVGSTEAFF.